This TCR beta chain appears in the sequencing data of a study of T cells after posttransplantation cyclophosphamide. The CDR3 has 14 residues. Deletions cut 0 bases from V and 3 bases from J, with 9 bases between. Germline V CDR1 and CDR2: SGHAT, FQNNGV. This clone showed up many times. Its cognate antigen is unknown. Findings and caveats of the study: Tissue-infiltrating T cells from skin or gut overlapped little with blood T cells. Donor CD8+ memory clones often dominated recipient blood repertoires at later times. TRB clonality was highly associated with recipient CMV seropositivity and reactivation.

TCRdb keeps only in-frame clones here, not all; method: immunoSEQ multiplex PCR. The sample has roughly 35,000 clones, none seen only once. The related graft donor's blood sample was taken on the day of bone marrow donation. This clonotype was sampled from a woman in her 50s in good health and a related stem cell transplant donor. The specimen sequenced was PBMCs. The chain is built from TRBV11-2 and TRBJ2-7, with D perhaps matching TRBD1 (6 bases). Written as DNA, the CDR3 is TGTGCCAGCAGCTTAGAGGCAGGGGACTACGAGCAGTACTTC. This encodes CASSLEAGDYEQYF.